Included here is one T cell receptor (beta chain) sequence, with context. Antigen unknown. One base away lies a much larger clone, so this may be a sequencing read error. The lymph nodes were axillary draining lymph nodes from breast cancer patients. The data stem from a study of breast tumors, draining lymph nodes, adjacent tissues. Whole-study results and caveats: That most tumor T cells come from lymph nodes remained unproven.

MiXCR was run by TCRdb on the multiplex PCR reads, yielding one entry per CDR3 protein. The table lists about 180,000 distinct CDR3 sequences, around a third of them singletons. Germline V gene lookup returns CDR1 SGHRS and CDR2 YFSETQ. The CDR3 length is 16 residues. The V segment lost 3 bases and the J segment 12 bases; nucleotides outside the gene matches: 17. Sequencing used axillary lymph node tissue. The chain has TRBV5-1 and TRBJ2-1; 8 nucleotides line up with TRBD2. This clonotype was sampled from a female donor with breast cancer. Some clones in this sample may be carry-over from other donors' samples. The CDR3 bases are TGCGCCAGCAGCTCCGCTCCGGGGGGGTTTTTGTATGGGCAGTTCTTC. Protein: CASSSAPGGFLYGQFF.